A single sample is the source of the 19 T cell receptor beta chains below, sequenced in a study of cytomegalovirus exposure and HLA in healthy donors. Using immunoSEQ multiplex PCR, the repertoire was profiled, and TCRdb retains in-frame clones only, with some absent. The table records 150,000 to 200,000 clones, about 96% of them present only once. Sample: PBMCs. The receptor source for this set is a woman between 18 and 29 years old in good health and CMV-seronegative.

The V gene is TRBV27, the J gene TRBJ2-7, with D maybe TRBD1 (6 bases). Per germline, CDR1 MNHEY and CDR2 SMNVEV (reference sequence). The CDR3 covers 13 residues. Trimming removed 6 bases from V and 4 bases from J, with 13 bases in between. In DNA form, the CDR3 reads TGTGCCAGCAGACCGGGACAAGTATACGAGCAGTACTTC. This sequence encodes CASRPGQVYEQYF.

V usage is TRBV5-4 and J usage is TRBJ1-2, with a weak D call TRBD1 (6 bases). CDR1 is SGHNT and CDR2 is YYREEE in the germline V gene (reference sequence). The CDR3 has 14 residues. V lost 4 bases, J lost 3 bases, and 13 bases lay in between. The CDR3 protein is CASSAQGIDYGYTF. DNA for the CDR3: TGTGCCAGCAGCGCCCAGGGGATTGACTATGGCTACACCTTC.

The chain combines TRBV18 with TRBJ2-3, with D maybe TRBD1 (6 bases). Germline V gene data show CDR1 as KGHSH and CDR2 as LQKENI. V was cut by 5 bases and J by 5 bases, with 17 bases left in between. The CDR3 totals 15 residues. CDR3 in DNA: TGTGCCAGCTCATCTGGACAGACCAGCGTAGATACGCAGTATTTT. Its protein product is CASSSGQTSVDTQYF.

The chain joins TRBV11-3 to TRBJ1-1; D might be TRBD1 (6 bases). With 5 bases removed from V and 1 base from J, the gap between germline ends came to 17 bases. This CDR3 spans 16 amino acids. Per the germline V gene, CDR1 is SGHNT and CDR2 is YENEEA. The DNA for the CDR3 is TGTGCCAGCAGCCTCAGACCGGGACACCAGAACACTGAAGCTTTCTTT. Encoded protein: CASSLRPGHQNTEAFF.

The gene calls are TRBV27 and TRBJ1-1; 10 nucleotides agree with TRBD1. The CDR3 has 16 residues. Germline values: CDR1 MNHEY, CDR2 SMNVEV (reference sequence). With 5 bases clipped from V and 0 bases from J, the junction kept 6 bases outside the gene matches. The CDR3 is CASSPLDRGVNTEAFF. The CDR3 DNA reads as TGTGCCAGCAGTCCACTGGACAGGGGGGTGAACACTGAAGCTTTCTTT.

The chain carries TRBV6-5 and TRBJ2-7; TRBD2 agrees at 8 bases. Trimming at V came to 8 bases and at J to 1 base, leaving 10 bases not matched to a gene. Germline CDR1 reads MNHEY; CDR2 reads SVGAGI. The CDR3 spans 15 residues. Here the CDR3 reads CASASPGGVSYEQYF. The CDR3 nucleotides are TGTGCCAGCGCAAGCCCCGGGGGGGTTTCCTACGAGCAGTACTTC.

V gene TRBV6-1 combines with J gene TRBJ1-2; D is possibly TRBD1 (6 bases). Looked up from germline, CDR1 is MNHNS and CDR2 is SASEGT. This CDR3 region has 14 residues. Trimming removed 8 bases from V and 5 bases from J, with 18 bases in between. The CDR3 reads CASAEAQGSYGYTF. The CDR3 coding sequence is TGTGCCAGCGCTGAGGCACAGGGCAGTTATGGCTACACCTTC.

The V and J genes are TRBV7-2 and TRBJ2-6; no firm D call. Trimming left V 8 bases short and J 0 bases short, with 11 bases between. Germline CDR1 reads SGHTA; CDR2 reads FQGNSA. This CDR3 region has 15 residues. CDR3 region: CASGVRHSGANVLTF. The CDR3 DNA reads TGTGCCAGCGGCGTGCGGCACTCTGGGGCCAACGTCCTGACTTTC.

V usage is TRBV5-1 and J usage is TRBJ1-2; D remains ambiguous. CDR3 size: 14 residues. V shed 7 bases and J shed 4 bases, with 17 bases lying between them. The germline gives CDR1 SGHRS, CDR2 YFSETQ. CDR3 residues: CASALSSIPYGYTF. In DNA form, the CDR3 reads TGCGCCAGCGCGCTGTCATCTATCCCCTATGGCTACACCTTC.

The rearrangement joins TRBV15 to TRBJ1-5; possibly TRBD1 for D (5 bases). The V end lost 0 bases, the J end lost 9 bases, and 27 bases lay between the germline ends. Germline lookup yields CDR1 LNHNV and CDR2 YYDKDF (reference sequence). This CDR3 has 19 residues. The DNA of the CDR3 is TGTGCCACCAGCAGAGATTGGGTACAGGCAGTTGGTGTGTCTCGGCCCCAGCATTTT. It yields the protein CATSRDWVQAVGVSRPQHF.

The V gene is TRBV7-9, the J gene TRBJ2-7, with a tentative D call TRBD2 (6 bases). V gave up 5 bases and J gave up 6 bases, with 17 bases separating them. CDR3 length equals 14 residues. Looked up from germline, CDR1 is SEHNR and CDR2 is FQNEAQ (reference sequence). CDR3: CASSAGTPLGEQYF. The CDR3 region has the DNA TGTGCCAGCAGCGCCGGGACTCCCTTGGGCGAGCAGTACTTC.

This chain connects TRBV10-3 to TRBJ1-2; D unclear. This CDR3 region has 14 residues. V lost 0 bases, J lost 10 bases, and 15 bases lay in between. Per germline, CDR1 ENHRY and CDR2 SYGVKD. The CDR3 DNA is TGTGCCATCAGTGAGTCGATTGGCCCGCTCACCTACACCTTC. It specifies CAISESIGPLTYTF.

Here the CDR3 reads CASSLFTGTVSYEQYF. For the CDR3, the DNA is TGTGCCAGCAGCTTATTCACCGGGACAGTATCCTACGAGCAGTACTTC. J is TRBJ2-7 and V is TRBV7-2; TRBD1 matches 7 bases. V gave up 2 bases and J gave up 1 base; unmatched junction bases: 8. The CDR3 has 16 amino acids. Germline values: CDR1 SGHTA, CDR2 FQGNSA.

This chain uses TRBV5-4 with TRBJ1-2, with 8 bases lining up with TRBD1. This CDR3 spans 13 amino acids. The V segment lost 5 bases and the J segment 3 bases; nucleotides outside the gene matches: 3. CDR1 SGHNT and CDR2 YYREEE come from the germline V gene (reference sequence). The CDR3 sequence is CASSTGGDYGYTF. The CDR3 nucleotides read TGTGCCAGCAGTACAGGGGGGGACTATGGCTACACCTTC.

The chain links TRBV29-1 to TRBJ1-1, with D maybe TRBD1 (5 bases). Germline V gene sequence: CDR1 SQVTM, CDR2 ANQGSEA. CDR3 length: 12 amino acids. V was shortened by 4 bases and J by 7 bases, with 13 bases between the two germline ends. Here the CDR3 reads CSVAPGELEAFF. Here the CDR3 DNA reads TGCAGCGTTGCCCCGGGGGAGCTTGAAGCTTTCTTT.

The chain carries TRBV6-5 and TRBJ2-1; TRBD1 matches at 8 bases. The V gene end was trimmed by 6 bases and the J gene end by 5 bases; junction bases not matched to a gene: 3. The CDR3 covers 13 residues. The germline V gene encodes CDR1 MNHEY and CDR2 SVGAGI. In nucleotides, the CDR3 is TGTGCCAGCAGCCGGGGACAGGACAATGAGCAGTTCTTC. This codes for CASSRGQDNEQFF.

This chain links TRBV6-1 with TRBJ2-5; 7 bases match TRBD2. J gave up 2 bases and V 7 bases, and 10 bases lay outside the gene matches. The CDR3 is 15 amino acids. In germline, CDR1 is MNHNS, CDR2 SASEGT. CDR3: CASMSWEGGQETQYF. DNA of the CDR3: TGTGCCAGCATGTCTTGGGAGGGAGGGCAAGAGACCCAGTACTTC.

This rearrangement joins TRBV7-9 to TRBJ1-6; 8 bases match TRBD1. With 3 bases clipped from V and 11 bases from J, the junction kept 3 bases outside the gene matches. Per the germline V gene, CDR1 is SEHNR and CDR2 is FQNEAQ (reference sequence). CDR3 size: 13 residues. The CDR3 spells CASSLGTGPPLHF. CDR3 DNA sequence: TGTGCCAGCAGCTTGGGGACAGGCCCACCCCTCCACTTT.

J is TRBJ1-5 and V is TRBV7-6, with D unresolved. The CDR3 extends over 15 amino acids. The germline CDR1 and CDR2 sequences are SGHVS and FNYEAQ. Trimming cost V 5 bases and J 0 bases, with 11 bases left between them. The CDR3 coding sequence is TGTGCCAGCAGCCTATACAGCGGTAGCAATCAGCCCCAGCATTTT. This translates into CASSLYSGSNQPQHF.